The entry below gives a single T cell receptor (beta chain) sequence along with its context. The sample is drawn from a study of blood T cell repertoires in COVID-19. Produced via immunoSEQ multiplex PCR; TCRdb's table is partial and in-frame only. The sample yields 150,000 to 250,000 clones, around 90% seen once. Germline V gene sequence: CDR1 KGHSH, CDR2 LQKENI. There are 15 residues in the CDR3. Trimming at V came to 6 bases and at J to 5 bases, leaving 12 bases not matched to a gene. What was sequenced was PBMCs or T cells enriched from blood (not recorded which). The sequence was obtained from a woman aged 25 to 39 who had recovered from COVID-19. This chain links TRBV18 with TRBJ2-7; 8 positions match TRBD2. The CDR3: CASSDQRGPNHEQYF. CDR3 nucleotide sequence: TGTGCCAGCTCGGACCAGCGGGGGCCGAACCACGAGCAGTACTTC.